This T cell receptor (beta chain) derives from a study of CXCR4 blockade with PD-1 therapy in pancreatic cancer. There are a few counts of this clone. Germline values: CDR1 LNHDA, CDR2 SQIVND (reference sequence). V gave up 5 bases and J gave up 0 bases, with 14 bases separating them. The CDR3 length is 17 residues. The repertoire was sequenced with immunoSEQ multiplex PCR; TCRdb's copy has only in-frame clones and lacks some. The sample contains under 5,500 clones, 55% of which appear only once. The rearrangement links TRBV19 to TRBJ1-6, with D unclear. The TCR was taken from a human donor with pancreatic ductal adenocarcinoma. Input material: tumor tissue. The CDR3 nucleotides read TGTGCCAGTAGTCAGAACCGGATGAGCTCCTATAATTCACCCCTCCACTTT. The encoded protein is CASSQNRMSSYNSPLHF. Drawing the rest from reference TRBV19 and TRBJ1-6, the complete variable domain is DGGITQSPKYLFRKEGQNVTLSCEQNLNHDAMYWYRQDPGQGLRLIYYSQIVNDFQKGDIAEGYSVSREKKESFPLTVTSAQKNPTAFYLCASSQNRMSSYNSPLHFGNGTRLTVT.